The 12 T cell receptor beta chains below all came from one sample that was sequenced in a study of human T cells and chemical hapten exposure. TCRdb redid the calling of the RACE reads with MiXCR, one entry per CDR3 protein. Found here are under 200,000 distinct CDR3 sequences, roughly 15% of them singletons; the top ten hold approximately 1.5%. Time point denoted: patch test 1, 2 weeks after DPC sensitization. Specified treatment: therapeutic diphenylcyclopropenone sensitization with weekly scalp DPC. The sample here was whole blood, taken in connection with sensitization to the hapten diphenylcyclopropenone (DPC). The receptors come from a young woman with alopecia areata. Some clones in this sample may be carry-over from other donors' samples.

This chain connects TRBV27 to TRBJ2-7; 9 bases line up with TRBD2. This CDR3 has 15 amino acids. The germline V gene has CDR1 MNHEY and CDR2 SMNVEV (reference sequence). With V trimmed by 4 bases and J by 4 bases, 8 bases remained unmatched. The CDR3 DNA reads as TGTGCCAGCAGTTCGGGGACTAGCTCCATATACGAGCAGTACTTC. Protein: CASSSGTSSIYEQYF.

The chain combines TRBV28 with TRBJ2-6, with 8 bases aligning to TRBD1. In germline, CDR1 is MDHEN, CDR2 SYDVKM. Trimming at V came to 5 bases and at J to 0 bases, leaving 9 bases not matched to a gene. The CDR3 is made up of 18 amino acids. CDR3 amino acids: CASSPPRQGSSGANVLTF. For the CDR3, the DNA is TGTGCCAGCAGTCCACCCAGACAGGGGAGCTCTGGGGCCAACGTCCTGACTTTC.

Notes on this clonotype: Mismatch with germline at one junction end may stem from a read error. The V and J genes are TRBV18 and TRBJ1-2; D remains ambiguous. This CDR3 contains 13 residues. Looked up from germline, CDR1 is KGHSH and CDR2 is LQKENI. The CDR3 nucleotides read TGTGCCAACTCACCACGCCAGGACTATGGCTACACCTTC. Translation: CANSPRQDYGYTF.

Many counts were recorded for this clonotype. The chain employs TRBV6-1 and TRBJ1-5; 7 bases are shared with TRBD1. The length of the CDR3 is 14 residues. Germline lookup yields CDR1 MNHNS and CDR2 SASEGT. V was clipped by 7 bases and J by 3 bases; unmatched bases: 6. The CDR3 spells CASTMTGYNQPQHF. CDR3 sequence (DNA): TGTGCCAGCACCATGACAGGGTACAATCAGCCCCAGCATTTT.

This rearrangement joins TRBV4-2 to TRBJ2-3; TRBD2 matches 9 bases. V trimming: 0 bases; J trimming: 4 bases; junction bases outside the gene matches: 11. This CDR3 has 18 amino acids. Germline CDR1 is LGHNA and CDR2 is YNFKEQ. DNA for the CDR3: TGTGCCAGCAGCCAAGATTGGATGACTAGCGGTGGGGCAGATACGCAGTATTTT. Translation gives CASSQDWMTSGGADTQYF.

V and J are TRBV3-1 and TRBJ1-4, with D maybe TRBD1 (5 bases). Germline loops: CDR1 LGHDT, CDR2 YNNKEL (reference sequence). This CDR3 is 15 amino acids long. V shed 2 bases and J shed 7 bases, with 14 bases lying between them. In nucleotides, the CDR3 is TGTGCCAGCAGCCAAAGGGGCCCGAAAGGTGAAAAACTGTTTTTT. It is translated as CASSQRGPKGEKLFF.

This clonotype was observed a few times. The gene calls are TRBV11-2 and TRBJ1-3; D is undetermined. Per the germline V gene, CDR1 is SGHAT and CDR2 is FQNNGV. V dropped 5 bases and J dropped 0 bases, with 8 bases sitting between them. The CDR3 length is 14 residues. The CDR3 reads CASSQVDSGNTIYF. CDR3 DNA: TGTGCCAGCAGCCAGGTCGACTCTGGAAACACCATATATTTT. The complete variable domain, with remaining parts taken from reference TRBV11-2 and TRBJ1-3, reads EAGVAQSPRYKIIEKRQSVAFWCNPISGHATLYWYQQILGQGPKLLIQFQNNGVVDDSQLPKDRFSAERLKGVDSTLKIQPAKLEDSAVYLCASSQVDSGNTIYFGEGSWLTVV.

This clonotype was seen repeatedly, ten times or more. The chain is built from TRBV6-1 and TRBJ1-3; tentatively, D is TRBD1 (5 bases). This CDR3 region has 15 residues. V was shortened by 7 bases and J by 2 bases, with 15 bases between the two germline ends. Germline V CDR1 and CDR2: MNHNS, SASEGT. The CDR3 region is CASIPTVLAGNTIYF. The CDR3 nucleotides are TGTGCCAGCATCCCGACAGTTCTAGCTGGAAACACCATATATTTT.

This chain joins TRBV12-3 or TRBV12-4 and TRBJ2-7; D may be TRBD1 (7 bases). This CDR3 spans 17 amino acids. Trimming stripped 6 bases from V and 0 bases from J, with 21 bases between. CDR3 nucleotides: TGTGCCAGCAGCCCCACCAGGGGGGTCCCAAGCTCCTACGAGCAGTACTTC. This encodes CASSPTRGVPSSYEQYF.

The CDR3 bases are TGTGCCAGCAGTGAAATTTTGGCCGGAGTCTATGGCTACACCTTC. Protein: CASSEILAGVYGYTF. The chain employs TRBV6-1 and TRBJ1-2, with D hard to call. CDR1 and CDR2 (germline): MNHNS, SASEGT. With 2 bases removed from V and 4 bases from J, the gap between germline ends came to 14 bases. The CDR3 spans 15 residues.

This clonotype has just a few counts. V usage is TRBV7-2 and J usage is TRBJ1-2, with 9 bases matching TRBD1. The CDR3 spans 16 residues. Per germline, CDR1 SGHTA and CDR2 FQGNSA. The V gene end was trimmed by 2 bases and the J gene end by 4 bases; junction bases not matched to a gene: 8. Here the CDR3 reads CASSLPGTGSPYGYTF. CDR3 DNA sequence: TGTGCCAGCAGCTTACCCGGGACAGGGTCCCCCTATGGCTACACCTTC.

This clonotype was seen more than once but under ten times. This sequence joins TRBV20-1 and TRBJ2-1, with D possibly matching TRBD2 (5 bases). Germline assignment: CDR1 DFQATT and CDR2 SNEGSKA (reference sequence). Trimming shortened V by 0 bases and J by 5 bases, and 14 bases separated the two germline ends. CDR3 length: 15 residues. The CDR3 is CSAREWRAFNNEQFF. The CDR3 DNA sequence: TGCAGTGCTAGAGAGTGGCGGGCGTTCAACAATGAGCAGTTCTTC.